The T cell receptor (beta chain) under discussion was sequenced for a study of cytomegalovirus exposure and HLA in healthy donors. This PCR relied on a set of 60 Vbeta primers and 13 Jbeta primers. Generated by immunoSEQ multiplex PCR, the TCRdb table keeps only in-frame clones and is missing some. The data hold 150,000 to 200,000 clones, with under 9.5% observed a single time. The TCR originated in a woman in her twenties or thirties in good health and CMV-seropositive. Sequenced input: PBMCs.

CDR3 sequence: CASSARLAGDNEQFF. CDR3 DNA sequence: TGCGCCAGCAGCGCCAGACTAGCGGGAGACAATGAGCAGTTCTTC. The chain combines TRBV10-1 with TRBJ2-1; 12 positions match TRBD2. Looked up from germline, CDR1 is WNHNN and CDR2 is SYGVQD (reference sequence). V was pared by 6 bases and J by 5 bases, with 5 bases of the junction left unmatched. CDR3 length: 15 amino acids.